A single sample gave rise to the 24 T cell receptor beta chains below, sequenced in a study of T cells after posttransplantation cyclophosphamide. Generated by immunoSEQ multiplex PCR, the TCRdb table keeps only in-frame clones and is missing some. Here the sample spans about 6,000 clones, 98% being singletons. Sequencing was done on a sample of memory CD4+ T cells sorted from PBMCs. Every receptor here comes from a man aged 35 to 55 in good health, CMV-negative, and a related stem cell transplant donor.

V is TRBV6-6 and J is TRBJ1-5; tentative D call: TRBD1 (5 bases). Trimming removed 6 bases from V and 0 bases from J, with 12 bases in between. The CDR3 totals 15 residues. In germline, CDR1 is MNHNY, CDR2 SVGAGI (reference sequence). This chain's CDR3 is CASSPRGSSNQPQHF. CDR3 in DNA: TGTGCCAGCAGCCCCCGGGGGAGTAGCAATCAGCCCCAGCATTTT.

The rearrangement uses TRBV28 and TRBJ1-4; D remains unclear. Trimming left V 2 bases short and J 5 bases short, with 12 bases between. The V gene's germline CDR1 is MDHEN and CDR2 SYDVKM. The CDR3 is 15 residues long. The CDR3 nucleotides are TGTGCCAGCAGTTTAGGAGGTATAGAGAATGAAAAACTGTTTTTT. Residues: CASSLGGIENEKLFF.

The CDR3 reads CASSAGTGNQPQHF. DNA for the CDR3: TGTGCCAGCAGTGCCGGGACTGGGAATCAGCCCCAGCATTTT. The V gene is TRBV6-4, the J gene TRBJ1-5; tentatively, D is TRBD1 (5 bases). CDR1 is MRHNA and CDR2 is SNTAGT in the germline V gene. CDR3 length: 14 residues. The V gene lost 4 bases and the J gene lost 4 bases, with 11 bases spanning the gap.

The rearrangement joins TRBV30 to TRBJ2-1, with 14 bases matching TRBD2. V lost 2 bases, J lost 9 bases, and 6 bases stayed unmatched. Germline lookup yields CDR1 GTSNPN and CDR2 SVGIG (reference sequence). The CDR3 is 15 residues long. CDR3: CAWSWTSGRTGEQFF. In DNA, the CDR3 is TGTGCCTGGAGTTGGACTAGCGGGAGGACTGGTGAGCAGTTCTTC.

V and J are TRBV28 and TRBJ1-5; D possibly corresponds to TRBD1 (5 bases). Deletions cut 5 bases from V and 1 base from J, with 9 bases between. The CDR3 sequence is 14 residues long. CDR1 MDHEN and CDR2 SYDVKM come from the germline V gene. The CDR3 reads CASSETASNQPQHF. The CDR3 nucleotides read TGTGCCAGCAGTGAGACAGCCAGCAATCAGCCCCAGCATTTT.

This chain joins TRBV18 and TRBJ2-4, with 9 nucleotides matching TRBD1. The J segment lost 6 bases and the V segment lost 0 bases, leaving 3 bases of the junction unmatched. Germline CDR1 and CDR2: KGHSH and LQKENI. The CDR3 runs to 15 residues. The CDR3 nucleotides read TGTGCCAGCTCACCACCGGGACAGGGAATAAACATTCAGTACTTC. Translating it yields CASSPPGQGINIQYF.

In its sample, this clone was seen once. This chain uses TRBV13 with TRBJ2-3, with D possibly TRBD1 on 5 matching bases. CDR3 length: 15 amino acids. V lost 5 bases, J lost 3 bases, and 15 bases lay in between. CDR1 and CDR2 (germline): PRHDT, FYEKMQ (reference sequence). CDR3 in amino acids: CASSPNGASTDTQYF. Here the CDR3 DNA reads TGTGCCAGCAGCCCAAATGGGGCTAGTACAGATACGCAGTATTTT. Full variable domain (remainder filled in from reference TRBV13 and TRBJ2-3): AAGVIQSPRHLIKEKRETATLKCYPIPRHDTVYWYQQGPGQDPQFLISFYEKMQSDKGSIPDRFSAQQFSDYHSELNMSSLELGDSALYFCASSPNGASTDTQYFGPGTRLTVL.

The CDR3, as DNA: TGTGCCAGCAGCGATAGACTACCGGGAGAGCAGTACTTC. Its translation: CASSDRLPGEQYF. The V call is TRBV5-6, the J call TRBJ2-7, with a tentative D call TRBD2 (5 bases). The CDR3 contains 13 residues. Looked up from germline, CDR1 is SGHDT and CDR2 is YYEEEE. The V gene lost 4 bases and the J gene lost 7 bases, with 15 bases spanning the gap. Based on the CDR3 plus reference TRBV5-6 and TRBJ2-7, the full variable domain is DAGVTQSPTHLIKTRGQQVTLRCSPKSGHDTVSWYQQALGQGPQFIFQYYEEEERQRGNFPDRFSGHQFPNYSSELNVNALLLGDSALYLCASSDRLPGEQYFGPGTRLTVT.

The chain employs TRBV28 and TRBJ1-5; tentatively, D is TRBD1 (5 bases). The CDR3 runs 14 residues. V lost 6 bases to trimming and J lost 9 bases, with 18 bases between them. Germline values: CDR1 MDHEN, CDR2 SYDVKM. CDR3 coding DNA: TGTGCCAGCAGAGAGGGACCGCGGGAAAGGCCCCAGCATTTT. Translated, it gives CASREGPRERPQHF. The complete variable domain, with remaining parts taken from reference TRBV28 and TRBJ1-5, reads DVKVTQSSRYLVKRTGEKVFLECVQDMDHENMFWYRQDPGLGLRLIYFSYDVKMKEKGDIPEGYSVSREKKERFSLILESASTNQTSMYLCASREGPRERPQHFGDGTRLSIL.

V and J are TRBV6-1 and TRBJ1-1, with 7 bases matching TRBD1. CDR3 size: 13 residues. With V trimmed by 6 bases and J by 5 bases, 6 bases remained unmatched. Germline assignment: CDR1 MNHNS and CDR2 SASEGT. This chain's CDR3 is CASRQGKGTEAFF. The CDR3 DNA follows: TGTGCCAGCAGACAGGGGAAAGGGACTGAAGCTTTCTTT.

The rearrangement links TRBV6-5 to TRBJ1-4; 7 bases align to TRBD1. V dropped 4 bases and J dropped 8; count of bases not matched to a gene: 7. This CDR3 region has 14 residues. Germline CDR1 and CDR2: MNHEY and SVGAGI. This CDR3 is CASSSRDSEEKLFF. DNA of the CDR3: TGTGCCAGCAGTTCCCGGGACAGTGAGGAAAAACTGTTTTTT.

V is TRBV6-5 and J is TRBJ2-5; the D gene is possibly TRBD2 (7 bases). With 6 bases removed from V and 5 bases from J, the gap between germline ends came to 16 bases. CDR1 is MNHEY and CDR2 is SVGAGI in the germline V gene. CDR3 size: 14 residues. The CDR3 DNA sequence: TGTGCCAGCAGGGACAGTGGGGGGGTGGAGACCCAGTACTTC. Protein sequence: CASRDSGGVETQYF.

This chain uses TRBV6-5 with TRBJ2-7, with 7 bases identical to TRBD1. Trimming took 6 bases from V and 5 from J; bases not matched to a gene: 13. The germline V gene has CDR1 MNHEY and CDR2 SVGAGI. This CDR3 has 15 amino acids. The CDR3 protein is CASRPTDRVPHEQYF. CDR3 bases: TGTGCCAGCAGACCAACTGACAGGGTTCCCCACGAGCAGTACTTC.

V gene TRBV29-1 combines with J gene TRBJ2-7; D is uncertain. Germline CDR1 is SQVTM and CDR2 is ANQGSEA. V was shortened by 7 bases and J by 2 bases, with 12 bases between the two germline ends. The CDR3 spans 12 residues. DNA of the CDR3: TGCAGCGCCAAAAGCGCCACCTACGAGCAGTACTTC. This translates into CSAKSATYEQYF.

The chain has TRBV10-3 and TRBJ1-1, with 12 bases that match TRBD1. The CDR3 is 13 amino acids. V shed 4 bases, J shed 8 bases, and the junction held 2 bases outside the gene matches. CDR1 ENHRY and CDR2 SYGVKD come from the germline V gene. Here the CDR3 DNA reads TGTGCCATCAGTGGGGACAGGGGGCAAGAAGCTTTCTTT. It specifies CAISGDRGQEAFF.

The rearrangement links TRBV7-9 to TRBJ2-7; TRBD2 aligns across 9 bases. The V gene end was trimmed by 6 bases and the J gene end by 2 bases; junction bases not matched to a gene: 8. CDR1 is SEHNR and CDR2 is FQNEAQ in the germline V gene (reference sequence). CDR3 length equals 15 residues. Written as DNA, the CDR3 is TGTGCCAGCAGTCTGAGGACTAGCGTCACCTACGAGCAGTACTTC. Translation gives CASSLRTSVTYEQYF.

The chain carries TRBV7-8 and TRBJ2-7, with 13 bases identical to TRBD2. The CDR3 contains 16 residues. Germline loops: CDR1 SGHVS, CDR2 FQNEAQ. With 5 bases clipped from V and 2 bases from J, the junction kept 6 bases outside the gene matches. The CDR3 DNA reads as TGTGCCAGCAGCGAACTAGCGGGAGGGGGGACCTACGAGCAGTACTTC. Protein: CASSELAGGGTYEQYF.

This sequence joins TRBV11-2 and TRBJ1-2; no clear D gene. This CDR3 comprises 14 residues. CDR1 and CDR2 (germline): SGHAT, FQNNGV. Trimming took 0 bases from V and 8 from J, leaving 13 bases between them. CDR3 amino acids: CASSLDTSMRGYTF. The CDR3 nucleotides read TGTGCCAGCAGCTTAGACACGTCAATGCGGGGCTACACCTTC.

This sequence joins TRBV5-1 and TRBJ2-5, with D perhaps TRBD2 (8 bases). The CDR3 contains 17 residues. CDR1 is SGHRS and CDR2 is YFSETQ in the germline V gene. V shed 3 bases and J shed 4 bases, with 22 bases lying between them. CDR3 amino acids: CASSSGGYGRGRETQYF. CDR3 nucleotides: TGCGCCAGCAGCTCTGGGGGATACGGGAGGGGGCGAGAGACCCAGTACTTC.

The V and J genes are TRBV19 and TRBJ1-5; TRBD1 matches 7 bases. The length of the CDR3 is 15 residues. V shed 8 bases and J 4 bases; nucleotides not matched to a gene: 11. Looked up from germline, CDR1 is LNHDA and CDR2 is SQIVND (reference sequence). The CDR3 DNA follows: TGTGCCAGTGGATTTATCCCGGACAGGAATCAGCCCCAGCATTTT. Its translation: CASGFIPDRNQPQHF.

The chain joins TRBV6-5 to TRBJ2-6; the D is unclear. V lost 5 bases and J lost 0, with 5 bases in between. Per the germline V gene, CDR1 is MNHEY and CDR2 is SVGAGI. The length of the CDR3 is 14 residues. The chain's CDR3 is CASSTDSGANVLTF. CDR3 nucleotides: TGTGCCAGCAGTACAGACTCTGGGGCCAACGTCCTGACTTTC.

This chain connects TRBV29-1 to TRBJ2-5, with 9 bases that match TRBD2. The junction had 9 bases not matched to a gene; V was cut back by 3 bases and J by 1 base. The CDR3 loop spans 16 amino acids. Germline lookup yields CDR1 SQVTM and CDR2 ANQGSEA. CDR3 nucleotide sequence: TGCAGCGTTGATCAGGCTAGCGGGGCCTTCCAAGAGACCCAGTACTTC. Translation gives CSVDQASGAFQETQYF.

The rearrangement uses TRBV6-5 and TRBJ2-3, with D perhaps TRBD2 (6 bases). CDR1 and CDR2 from the germline V gene are MNHEY and SVGAGI. The CDR3 totals 14 residues. The V end was cut by 6 bases, the J end by 2 bases, with 12 bases between. CDR3 bases: TGTGCCAGCAGCCGGGACTTTGACACAGATACGCAGTATTTT. Translating gives CASSRDFDTDTQYF.

The rearrangement links TRBV18 to TRBJ2-3, with 11 bases aligning to TRBD2. The germline V gene encodes CDR1 KGHSH and CDR2 LQKENI. With 2 bases clipped from V and 6 bases from J, the junction kept 4 bases outside the gene matches. The CDR3 totals 15 residues. CDR3 sequence reads: CASSPVLAGVDTQYF. In DNA form, the CDR3 reads TGTGCCAGCTCACCAGTACTAGCGGGAGTGGATACGCAGTATTTT. Looking up the rest from reference TRBV18 and TRBJ2-3 gives the full variable domain: NAGVMQNPRHLVRRRGQEARLRCSPMKGHSHVYWYRQLPEEGLKFMVYLQKENIIDESGMPKERFSAEFPKEGPSILRIQQVVRGDSAAYFCASSPVLAGVDTQYFGPGTRLTVL.